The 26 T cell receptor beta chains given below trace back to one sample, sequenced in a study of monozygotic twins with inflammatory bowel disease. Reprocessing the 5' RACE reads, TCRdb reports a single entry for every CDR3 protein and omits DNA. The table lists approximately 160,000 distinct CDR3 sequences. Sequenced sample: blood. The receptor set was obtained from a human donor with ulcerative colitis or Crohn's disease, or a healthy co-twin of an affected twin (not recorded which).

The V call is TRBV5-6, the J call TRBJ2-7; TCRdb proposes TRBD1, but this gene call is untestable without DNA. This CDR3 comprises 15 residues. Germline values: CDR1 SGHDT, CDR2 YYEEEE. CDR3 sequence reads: CASSSTAGVIYEQYF.

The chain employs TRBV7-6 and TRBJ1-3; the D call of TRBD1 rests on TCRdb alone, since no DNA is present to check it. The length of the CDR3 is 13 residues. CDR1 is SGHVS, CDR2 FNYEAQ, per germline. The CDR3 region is CASSPRDRLNIYF.

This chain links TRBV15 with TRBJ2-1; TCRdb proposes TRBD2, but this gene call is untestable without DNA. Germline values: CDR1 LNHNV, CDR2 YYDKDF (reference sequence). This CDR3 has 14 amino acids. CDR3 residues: CAARLAGEGNEQFF.

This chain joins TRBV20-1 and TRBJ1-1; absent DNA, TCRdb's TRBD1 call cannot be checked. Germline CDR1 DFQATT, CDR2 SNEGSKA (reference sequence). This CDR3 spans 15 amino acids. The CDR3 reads CSARDRSGMNTEAFF.

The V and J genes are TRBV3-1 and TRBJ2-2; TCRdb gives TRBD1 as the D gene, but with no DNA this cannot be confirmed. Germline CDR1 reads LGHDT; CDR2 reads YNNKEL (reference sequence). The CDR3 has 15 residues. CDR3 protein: CASSPGDRRTGELFF.

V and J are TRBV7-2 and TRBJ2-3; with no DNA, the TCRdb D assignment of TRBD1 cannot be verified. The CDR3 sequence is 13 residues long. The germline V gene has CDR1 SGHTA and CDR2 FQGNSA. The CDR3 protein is CASSLEGADTQYF.

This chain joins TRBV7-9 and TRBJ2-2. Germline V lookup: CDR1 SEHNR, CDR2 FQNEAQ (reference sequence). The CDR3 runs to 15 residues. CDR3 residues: CASSLGLGDTGELFF.

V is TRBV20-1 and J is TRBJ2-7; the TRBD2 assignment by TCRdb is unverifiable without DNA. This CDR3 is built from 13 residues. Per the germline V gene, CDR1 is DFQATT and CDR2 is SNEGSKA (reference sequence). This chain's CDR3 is CSARRRGGYEQYF.

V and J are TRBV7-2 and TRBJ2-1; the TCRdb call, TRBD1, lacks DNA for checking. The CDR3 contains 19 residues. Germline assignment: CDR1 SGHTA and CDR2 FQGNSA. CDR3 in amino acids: CASTYAGGGRGVFMNEQFF. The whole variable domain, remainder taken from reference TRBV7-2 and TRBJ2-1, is GAGVSQSPSNKVTEKGKDVELRCDPISGHTALYWYRQSLGQGLEFLIYFQGNSAPDKSGLPSDRFSAERTGGSVSTLTIQRTQQEDSAVYLCASTYAGGGRGVFMNEQFFGPGTRLTVL.

This CDR3 reads CAISGGGDYIYEQYF. V is TRBV10-3 and J is TRBJ2-7; as DNA is missing, the TRBD2 call by TCRdb cannot be tested. Looked up from germline, CDR1 is ENHRY and CDR2 is SYGVKD. This CDR3 has 15 amino acids.

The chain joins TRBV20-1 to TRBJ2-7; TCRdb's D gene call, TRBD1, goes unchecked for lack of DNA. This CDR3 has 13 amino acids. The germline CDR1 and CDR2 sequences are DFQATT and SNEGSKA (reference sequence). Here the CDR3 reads CSARGTLTYEQYF.

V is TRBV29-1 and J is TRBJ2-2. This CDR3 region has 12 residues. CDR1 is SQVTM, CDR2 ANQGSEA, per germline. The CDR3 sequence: CSVDDNTGVLFF.

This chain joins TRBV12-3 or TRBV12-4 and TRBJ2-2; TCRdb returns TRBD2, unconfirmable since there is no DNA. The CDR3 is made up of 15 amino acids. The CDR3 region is CASRRTSGGFGELFF.

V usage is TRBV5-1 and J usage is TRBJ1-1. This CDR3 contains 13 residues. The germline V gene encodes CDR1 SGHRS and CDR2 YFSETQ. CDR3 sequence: CASSLATRTEAFF. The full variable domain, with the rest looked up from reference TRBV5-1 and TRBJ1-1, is KAGVTQTPRYLIKTRGQQVTLSCSPISGHRSVSWYQQTPGQGLQFLFEYFSETQRNKGNFPGRFSGRQFSNSRSEMNVSTLELGDSALYLCASSLATRTEAFFGQGTRLTVV.

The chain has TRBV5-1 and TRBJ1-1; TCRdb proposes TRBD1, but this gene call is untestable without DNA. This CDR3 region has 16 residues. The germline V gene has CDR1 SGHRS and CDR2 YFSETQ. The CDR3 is CASSLEVARVGTEAFF.

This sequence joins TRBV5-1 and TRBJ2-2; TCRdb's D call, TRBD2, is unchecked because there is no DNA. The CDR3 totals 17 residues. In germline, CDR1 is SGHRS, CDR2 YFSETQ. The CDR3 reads CASSLSLSGANTGELFF.

The CDR3 is CASSPLRQGWKAFF. The V call is TRBV18, the J call TRBJ1-1. Germline CDR1 is KGHSH and CDR2 is LQKENI. This CDR3 spans 14 amino acids.

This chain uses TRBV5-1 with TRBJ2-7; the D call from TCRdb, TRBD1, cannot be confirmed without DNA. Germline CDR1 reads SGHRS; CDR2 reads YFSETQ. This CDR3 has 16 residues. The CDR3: CASSLRPRDGSYEQYF.

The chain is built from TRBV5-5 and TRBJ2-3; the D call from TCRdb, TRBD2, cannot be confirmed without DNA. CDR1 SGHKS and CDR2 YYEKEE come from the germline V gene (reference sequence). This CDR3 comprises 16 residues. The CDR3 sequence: CASSGTGTRVTDTQYF.

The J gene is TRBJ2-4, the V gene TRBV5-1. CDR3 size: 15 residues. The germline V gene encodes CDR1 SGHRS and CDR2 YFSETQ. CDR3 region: CASSLGGIAKNIQYF.

The CDR3 loop reads CASSTRTDNYGYTF. J is TRBJ1-2 and V is TRBV12-3 or TRBV12-4. The CDR3 sequence is 14 residues long.

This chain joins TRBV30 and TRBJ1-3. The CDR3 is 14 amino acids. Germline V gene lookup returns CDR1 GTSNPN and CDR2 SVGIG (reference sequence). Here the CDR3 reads CAWSVISSGNTIYF.

This CDR3 is CSADRGGSGNTIYF. This sequence joins TRBV20-1 and TRBJ1-3; checking the TCRdb D call of TRBD1 is not possible without DNA. The CDR3 totals 14 residues. Germline-derived CDR1 and CDR2 are DFQATT and SNEGSKA (reference sequence).

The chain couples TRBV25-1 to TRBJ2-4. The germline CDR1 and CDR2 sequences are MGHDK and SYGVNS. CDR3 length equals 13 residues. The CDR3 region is CASSESVRNIQYF. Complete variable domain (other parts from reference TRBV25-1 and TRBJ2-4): EADIYQTPRYLVIGTGKKITLECSQTMGHDKMYWYQQDPGMELHLIHYSYGVNSTEKGDLSSESTVSRIRTEHFPLTLESARPSHTSQYLCASSESVRNIQYFGAGTRLSVL.

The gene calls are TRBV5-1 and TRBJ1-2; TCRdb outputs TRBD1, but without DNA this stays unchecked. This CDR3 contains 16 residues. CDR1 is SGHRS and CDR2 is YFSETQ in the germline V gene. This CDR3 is CASSSGGVNVGWGYTF.

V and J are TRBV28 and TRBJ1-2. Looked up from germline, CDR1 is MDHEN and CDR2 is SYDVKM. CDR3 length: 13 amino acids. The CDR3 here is CASSFLGIWGYTF.